What follows is one T cell receptor beta chain and its context. The CDR3 extends over 14 amino acids. The germline V gene encodes CDR1 SEHNR and CDR2 FQNEAQ (reference sequence). V was clipped by 5 bases and J by 1 base, with 8 bases between them. This sample is drawn from a study of blood T cell repertoires in COVID-19. Here immunoSEQ multiplex PCR was the method, and the copy in TCRdb shows in-frame clones only, minus some. The sample contains about 270,000 clones, approximately 90% of which appear only once. Cohort 3 donors were reported recovered after two negative PCRs, clearance, or symptom resolution.

Input material: PBMCs or T cells enriched from blood (not recorded which). This chain joins TRBV7-9 and TRBJ1-4, with D unresolved. The TCR originated in a woman aged 45-65 years who had recovered from COVID-19. Here the CDR3 reads CASSLAGTNEKLFF. Here the CDR3 DNA reads TGTGCCAGCAGCCTGGCGGGAACTAATGAAAAACTGTTTTTT.